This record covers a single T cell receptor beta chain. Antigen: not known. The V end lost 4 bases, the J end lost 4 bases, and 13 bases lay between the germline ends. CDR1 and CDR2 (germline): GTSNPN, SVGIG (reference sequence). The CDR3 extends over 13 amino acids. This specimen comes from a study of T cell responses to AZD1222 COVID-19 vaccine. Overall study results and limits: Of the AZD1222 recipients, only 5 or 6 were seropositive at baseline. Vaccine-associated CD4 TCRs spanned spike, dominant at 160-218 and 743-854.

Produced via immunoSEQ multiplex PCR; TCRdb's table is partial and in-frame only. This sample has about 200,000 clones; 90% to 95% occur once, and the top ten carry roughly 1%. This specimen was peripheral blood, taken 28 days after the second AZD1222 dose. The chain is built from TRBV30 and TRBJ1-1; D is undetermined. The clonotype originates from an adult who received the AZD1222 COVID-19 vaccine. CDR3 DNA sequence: TGTGCCTGGATGGGGTTCCGGCGCACTGAAGCTTTCTTT. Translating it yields CAWMGFRRTEAFF.